This record looks at one T cell receptor (beta chain) sequence and its context. The antigen remains undetermined. The entry originates in a study of T cell repertoires in cytomegalovirus infection. About the study: Both recently identified HLA-C-restricted and well-studied HLA-B-restricted CMV epitopes were used in the study. Shared public TCR beta signatures pointed to both CMV infection and a matching HLA type.

This CDR3 is 14 amino acids long. Germline CDR1 and CDR2: LNHDA and SQIVND (reference sequence). The V end lost 5 bases, the J end lost 2 bases, and 7 bases lay between the germline ends. TCRdb used MiXCR to reprocess the reads, holding one entry per CDR3 protein. The sample holds 300,000 to 400,000 distinct CDR3 sequences; about 29% are singletons and the top ten take approximately 20%. General study findings and limits: Carriers of CMV plus the relevant HLA were identified by cumulative public TCR beta family frequency. What dominated the ex vivo response were HLA-C-restricted CMV-specific TCR beta clonotypes.

The V gene is TRBV19, the J gene TRBJ2-6; a possible D gene is TRBD1 (5 bases). Sample: cultured PBMCs, taken from culture after CMV antigen stimulation. This TCR was sampled from a human donor in good health (CMV status not recorded). Some clones in this sample may be carry-over from other donors' samples. CDR3 nucleotide sequence: TGTGCCAGTAGTCACAGGACTGGGGCCAACGTCCTGACTTTC. It translates to CASSHRTGANVLTF.